This TCR beta chain is from a study of T-cell reconstitution after alpha-beta-depleted transplantation in children. The authors prepared the TCRbeta library with unique molecular identifiers. TCRdb re-analysed the PCR reads in MiXCR, keeping a single row per CDR3 protein. The sample consists of about 580,000 distinct CDR3 sequences, roughly 23% of them appearing once. CDR1 PRHDT and CDR2 FYEKMQ come from the germline V gene (reference sequence). The CDR3 sequence is 19 residues long. Trimming removed 5 bases from V and 3 bases from J, with 28 bases in between. Of note for this clonotype: The antigen remains unidentified.

Findings and caveats of the study: At one year after transplant, newly produced T cells mostly accounted for T-cell counts and diversity. Alpha-beta T cells about two months after transplant reportedly derived from several hundred expanded graft clones.

This chain joins TRBV13 and TRBJ1-2; unclear D gene. The sequencing used PBMCs, mostly from graft donor cells, collected 360 days after TCRalphabeta/CD19-depleted stem cell transplant. This TCR came from a boy younger than two who had a stem cell transplant for acute myeloid leukemia, so the T cells may come from the graft donor. CDR3 sequence reads: CASSREGRAARFPDYGYTF. The DNA of the CDR3 is TGTGCCAGCAGCCGAGAAGGGAGAGCAGCCCGCTTTCCGGACTATGGCTACACCTTC.